This T cell receptor beta chain was captured in a study of blood T cells in healthy people across ages. About the study: Template switching captured about one barcoded beta molecule per two T cells.

Study findings and constraints: For the donors, CMV status was unknown and possibly confounded expanded clonotype changes.

Aged roughly 6 to 90, donors were systemically healthy Caucasians from Russia. A remark on this clonotype: The antigen remains unidentified.

A second about 7 to 12 cycle PCR used barcoded and J-beta primers. TCRdb redid the calling of the 5' RACE reads with MiXCR, one entry per CDR3 protein. The top ten clones hold about an eighth of a sample with about 810,000 distinct CDR3 sequences, 35% to 40% of them seen once. This CDR3 is built from 16 residues. The germline gives CDR1 LGHDT, CDR2 YNNKEL (reference sequence). V shed 3 bases, J shed 5 bases, and the junction held 4 bases outside the gene matches. Material: blood. This sequence joins TRBV3-1 and TRBJ2-1, with 13 bases aligning to TRBD2. The origin of this receptor is a man younger than 35 in good health. The CDR3, as DNA: TGTGCCAGCAGCCAGGGGACTAGCGGGGTAGACAATGAGCAGTTCTTC. Translated, it gives CASSQGTSGVDNEQFF.